Shown below are 6 T cell receptor beta chains from a single sample sequenced in a study of T cell clones after liver transplantation. Clones were read by immunoSEQ multiplex PCR, and TCRdb kept only the in-frame ones, dropping some. Among 7,500 or so clones, 70% were seen once, and the ten largest hold roughly 30%. The specimen was CD8+ T cells from blood, collected before liver transplant. These TCRs come from a human donor who received a liver transplant.

This clone was seen only a few times. The chain has TRBV7-9 and TRBJ1-5, with 7 bases lining up with TRBD1. From germline, CDR1 is SEHNR and CDR2 FQNEAQ (reference sequence). J was trimmed by 7 bases and V by 1 base; bases with no gene match: 4. The CDR3 is made up of 14 amino acids. The DNA of the CDR3 is TGTGCCAGCAGCTTAGGACAGGGTGTACAGCCCCAGCATTTT. This encodes CASSLGQGVQPQHF.

This clone was counted between two and nine times. The rearrangement joins TRBV4-2 to TRBJ1-1, with D possibly TRBD1 on 5 matching bases. Trimming took 1 base from V and 4 from J, leaving 13 bases between them. Germline CDR1 is LGHNA and CDR2 is YNFKEQ. The CDR3 consists of 15 residues. The CDR3 DNA reads TGTGCCAGCAGCCAAGGCCAGGGAAGGGGCACTGAAGCTTTCTTT. Amino acids: CASSQGQGRGTEAFF.

The chain recombines TRBV2 with TRBJ2-1, with D possibly matching TRBD2 (6 bases). Per the germline V gene, CDR1 is SNHLY and CDR2 is FYNNEI. With 9 bases removed from V and 0 bases from J, the gap between germline ends came to 15 bases. CDR3 length: 15 amino acids. Written as DNA, the CDR3 is TGTGCCAGTTTAAGCGGGTTGGACTCCTACAATGAGCAGTTCTTC. As protein: CASLSGLDSYNEQFF.

The CDR3 DNA reads as TGTGCCAGTGGGGACGGCTACGAGCAGTACTTC. Residues: CASGDGYEQYF. The chain employs TRBV6-1 and TRBJ2-7; D is tentatively TRBD1 or TRBD2 (5 bases each). CDR1 and CDR2 (germline): MNHNS, SASEGT. This CDR3 comprises 11 residues. Between the trimmed V and J ends, which lost 9 bases and 3 bases, there was a span of 9 bases.

The chain has TRBV12-5 and TRBJ2-7; the match to TRBD1 covers 8 bases. CDR3 length: 16 residues. The J segment lost 3 bases and the V segment lost 3 bases, leaving 10 bases of the junction unmatched. CDR1 and CDR2 from the germline V gene are LGHNT and FRNRAP. CDR3 nucleotide sequence: TGTGCTAGTGGTTTTGTAGTTGGACAGGGTGACTACGAGCAGTACGTC. This translates into CASGFVVGQGDYEQYV.

The V and J genes are TRBV28 and TRBJ1-5, with TRBD1 matching 7 bases. The CDR3 totals 18 residues. After removal of 3 bases from V and 0 bases from J, the junction contained 11 bases not matched to a gene. Germline CDR1 and CDR2: MDHEN and SYDVKM. The CDR3 region has the DNA TGTGCCAGCAGTTTTCCGGGACAGAGCTTACTTAGCAATCAGCCCCAGCATTTT. Protein: CASSFPGQSLLSNQPQHF.